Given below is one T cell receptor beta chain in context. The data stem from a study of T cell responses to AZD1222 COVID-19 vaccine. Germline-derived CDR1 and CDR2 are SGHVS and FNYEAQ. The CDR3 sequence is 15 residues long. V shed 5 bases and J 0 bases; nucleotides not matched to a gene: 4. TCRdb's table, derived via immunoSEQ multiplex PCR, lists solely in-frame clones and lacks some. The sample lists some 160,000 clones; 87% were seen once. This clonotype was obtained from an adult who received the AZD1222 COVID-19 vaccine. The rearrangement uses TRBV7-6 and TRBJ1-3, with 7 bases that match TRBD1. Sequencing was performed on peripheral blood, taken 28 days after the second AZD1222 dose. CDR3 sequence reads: CASSPRQGSGNTIYF. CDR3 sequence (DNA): TGTGCCAGCAGCCCCCGACAGGGCTCTGGAAACACCATATATTTT.